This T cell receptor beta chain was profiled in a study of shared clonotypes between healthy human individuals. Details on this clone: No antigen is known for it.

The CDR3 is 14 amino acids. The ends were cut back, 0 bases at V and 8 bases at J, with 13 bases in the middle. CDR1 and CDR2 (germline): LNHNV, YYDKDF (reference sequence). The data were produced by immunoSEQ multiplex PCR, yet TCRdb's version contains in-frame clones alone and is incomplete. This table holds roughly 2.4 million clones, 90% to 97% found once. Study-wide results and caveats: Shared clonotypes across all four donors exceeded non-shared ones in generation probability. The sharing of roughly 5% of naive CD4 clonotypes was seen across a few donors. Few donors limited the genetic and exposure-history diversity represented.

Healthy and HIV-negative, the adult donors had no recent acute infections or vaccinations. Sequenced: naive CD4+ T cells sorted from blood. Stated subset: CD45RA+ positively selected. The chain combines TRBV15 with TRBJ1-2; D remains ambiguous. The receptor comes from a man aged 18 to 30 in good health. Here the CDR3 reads CATSRDRALGGYTF. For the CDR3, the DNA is TGTGCCACCAGCAGAGATCGGGCCCTTGGGGGCTACACCTTC.